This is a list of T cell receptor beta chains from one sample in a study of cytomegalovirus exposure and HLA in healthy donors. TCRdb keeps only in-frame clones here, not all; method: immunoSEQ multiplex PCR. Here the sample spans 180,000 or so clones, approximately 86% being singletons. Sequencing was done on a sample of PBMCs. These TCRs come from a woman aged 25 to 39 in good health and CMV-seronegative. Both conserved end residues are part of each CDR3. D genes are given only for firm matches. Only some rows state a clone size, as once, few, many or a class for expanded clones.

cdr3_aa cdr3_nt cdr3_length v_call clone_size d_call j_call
CASSLVAGGPSETQYF TGTGCCAGCAGCTTGGTGGCGGGAGGGCCCTCGGAGACCCAGTACTTC 16 TRBV5-6 NA TRBD2 TRBJ2-5
CASSLVPGGTGELFF TGTGCCAGCAGCTTAGTCCCCGGGGGCACCGGGGAGCTGTTTTTT 15 TRBV11-3 NA NA TRBJ2-2
CASSLDNTNYGYTF TGTGCCAGCTCACTGGACAATACTAACTATGGCTACACCTTC 14 TRBV18 NA NA TRBJ1-2
CASSYSGAASYNEQFF TGTGCCAGCAGTTATTCTGGAGCGGCCTCCTACAATGAGCAGTTCTTC 16 TRBV6-5 NA NA TRBJ2-1
CASSLGRSSGHYEQYF TGTGCCAGCAGCTTAGGCCGTTCGAGCGGCCACTACGAGCAGTACTTC 16 TRBV13 NA NA TRBJ2-7
CASSLGQNFQETQYF TGCGCCAGCAGCTTGGGACAGAACTTCCAAGAGACCCAGTACTTC 15 TRBV5-1 NA NA TRBJ2-5
CASRRAGVYEQYF TGTGCCAGCAGGAGAGCGGGAGTCTACGAGCAGTACTTC 13 TRBV28 NA TRBD2 TRBJ2-7
CSVVGGGPGANVLTF TGCAGCGTTGTAGGGGGGGGACCTGGGGCCAACGTCCTGACTTTC 15 TRBV29-1 NA NA TRBJ2-6
CASSLWWDSSGNTIYF TGTGCCAGCAGTTTATGGTGGGACAGCTCTGGAAACACCATATATTTT 16 TRBV6-6 NA TRBD1 TRBJ1-3
CASSVVGSGSSEQYF TGTGCCAGCAGCGTAGTAGGTAGCGGGAGCTCCGAGCAGTACTTC 15 TRBV9 NA TRBD2 TRBJ2-7
CASSPGGTSAIDSDTQYF TGTGCCAGCAGCCCGGGGGGGACTAGCGCGATCGATTCAGATACGCAGTATTTT 18 TRBV5-4 NA TRBD2 TRBJ2-3
CASSSLAGVETQYF TGTGCCAGCAGCTCTTTAGCGGGAGTGGAGACCCAGTACTTC 14 TRBV7-9 NA TRBD2 TRBJ2-5
CASRPGLAGVYEQYF TGCGCCAGCAGACCAGGACTAGCGGGGGTGTACGAGCAGTACTTC 15 TRBV5-1 NA TRBD2 TRBJ2-7
CASSLDGVEKLFF TGTGCCAGCAGTCTCGACGGGGTTGAAAAACTGTTTTTT 13 TRBV5-4 NA NA TRBJ1-4
CASRGGIYPTYEQYF TGTGCCAGCAGGGGGGGAATATATCCTACCTACGAGCAGTACTTC 15 TRBV2 NA NA TRBJ2-7
CSALQPTSGNTIYF TGCAGCGCATTACAGCCTACCTCTGGAAACACCATATATTTT 14 TRBV29-1 NA NA TRBJ1-3
CASTLAAASTPFF TGTGCCAGTACACTAGCGGCAGCATCCACCCCGTTCTTC 13 TRBV19 NA TRBD2 TRBJ2-1
CATSPGRARATDTQYF TGTGCCACCAGCCCCGGCCGGGCGAGGGCCACAGATACGCAGTATTTT 16 TRBV15 NA NA TRBJ2-3
CASSLRSSGYEQYF TGTGCCAGCAGCTTAAGGAGTAGCGGGTACGAGCAGTACTTC 14 TRBV11-3 NA TRBD2 TRBJ2-7
CASSLPGLAGVGELFF TGTGCCAGCAGCTTACCGGGACTAGCGGGAGTGGGGGAGCTGTTTTTT 16 TRBV11-1 NA TRBD2 TRBJ2-2
CAWSPGNTDTQYF TGTGCCTGGTCCCCCGGGAACACAGATACGCAGTATTTT 13 TRBV30 NA NA TRBJ2-3
CASSEDRTGVGNTIYF TGTGCCAGCAGTGAAGACCGGACAGGGGTTGGAAACACCATATATTTT 16 TRBV2 NA TRBD1 TRBJ1-3
CASSSLVFDTDTQYF TGTGCCAGCAGTTCCCTAGTGTTCGACACAGATACGCAGTATTTT 15 TRBV28 NA NA TRBJ2-3
CASSPTVTYEQYF TGCGCCAGCAGCCCGACAGTTACCTACGAGCAGTACTTC 13 TRBV5-1 NA NA TRBJ2-7
CASSIDLSGPNEAFF TGTGCCAGTAGTATAGACCTGAGCGGTCCTAATGAAGCTTTCTTT 15 TRBV19 NA NA TRBJ1-1
CASTRDRDLNEQFF TGTGCCAGTACCCGGGACAGGGATCTAAATGAGCAGTTCTTC 14 TRBV19 NA TRBD1 TRBJ2-1
CASSSGTGFDGADRTDTQYF TGTGCCAGCAGTTCCGGGACAGGGTTTGACGGGGCTGACCGCACAGATACGCAGTATTTT 20 TRBV27 NA TRBD1 TRBJ2-3
CASSLAMGWTYEQYF TGCGCCAGCAGCTTGGCGATGGGCTGGACCTACGAGCAGTACTTC 15 TRBV5-1 NA NA TRBJ2-7
CASSYSTRRPDTQYF TGTGCCAGCAGTTACTCGACTAGAAGGCCAGATACGCAGTATTTT 15 TRBV6-5 NA NA TRBJ2-3
CASRRGRASNTGELFF TGTGCCAGCAGGCGCGGGAGGGCCTCGAACACCGGGGAGCTGTTTTTT 16 TRBV27 NA TRBD2 TRBJ2-2
CASTGDSRLRGYTF TGTGCCAGCACCGGGGACAGCCGACTCCGTGGCTACACCTTC 14 TRBV2 NA TRBD1 TRBJ1-2
CASSSGRETLNTEAFF TGTGCCAGCAGCTCGGGGCGGGAGACCTTGAACACTGAAGCTTTCTTT 16 TRBV7-9 NA NA TRBJ1-1
CASRRDRGDYGYTF TGTGCCAGCAGGCGGGACAGGGGCGACTATGGCTACACCTTC 14 TRBV6-6 NA TRBD1 TRBJ1-2
CASSDLFNTEAFF TGTGCCAGCAGTGACCTTTTCAACACTGAAGCTTTCTTT 13 TRBV6-1 NA NA TRBJ1-1
CASSPQGLADYEQYF TGCGCCAGCAGCCCCCAAGGACTAGCGGACTACGAGCAGTACTTC 15 TRBV5-1 NA TRBD2 TRBJ2-7
CASSSRLGPLADTQYF TGTGCCAGCAGCTCCCGGCTGGGGCCACTGGCAGATACGCAGTATTTT 16 TRBV7-9 NA NA TRBJ2-3
CAIKGRGDTEAFF TGTGCCATCAAAGGTCGGGGTGACACTGAAGCTTTCTTT 13 TRBV10-3 few NA TRBJ1-1
CASSSGGRVRTGPYEQYF TGTGCCAGCAGCTCCGGGGGGCGCGTAAGGACAGGGCCCTACGAGCAGTACTTC 18 TRBV7-9 NA NA TRBJ2-7
CASSFRGRGYEQYF TGTGCCAGCAGTTTCCGTGGGCGGGGGTACGAGCAGTACTTC 14 TRBV6-5 NA TRBD2 TRBJ2-7
CASSTRDTMNTEAFF TGTGCCAGCAGCACACGGGACACAATGAACACTGAAGCTTTCTTT 15 TRBV7-9 NA NA TRBJ1-1
CASSSTSGGSYEQYF TGTGCCAGCAGCTCGACTAGCGGGGGGAGCTACGAGCAGTACTTC 15 TRBV11-2 NA TRBD2 TRBJ2-7
CASSLLASYNEQFF TGTGCCAGCAGCTTGCTGGCCTCCTACAATGAGCAGTTCTTC 14 TRBV5-4 NA NA TRBJ2-1
CASTLAGGYNEQFF TGTGCCAGCACCCTAGCGGGGGGATACAATGAGCAGTTCTTC 14 TRBV28 NA TRBD2 TRBJ2-1
CASNPPLEQPQHF TGTGCCAGCAATCCCCCTCTTGAGCAGCCCCAGCATTTT 13 TRBV28 NA NA TRBJ1-5
CASLDRSLSNQPQHF TGTGCCAGCCTTGACCGGAGCCTTAGCAATCAGCCCCAGCATTTT 15 TRBV2 NA NA TRBJ1-5
CASSLDRGTYGYTF TGTGCCAGCAGCTTGGACAGGGGGACCTATGGCTACACCTTC 14 TRBV5-4 NA TRBD1 TRBJ1-2
CASSLVPTQAASGILIYNEQFF TGTGCCAGCAGCTTAGTCCCCACTCAGGCGGCTAGCGGAATATTAATCTACAATGAGCAGTTCTTC 22 TRBV7-8 NA TRBD2 TRBJ2-1
CASSAGGGASYEQYF TGTGCCAGCAGCGCTGGGGGGGGAGCAAGTTACGAGCAGTACTTC 15 TRBV9 NA TRBD2 TRBJ2-7
CATSQQGATDTQYF TGTGCCACCTCTCAGCAGGGGGCTACAGATACGCAGTATTTT 14 TRBV19 NA TRBD1 TRBJ2-3
CASSTGQVLDTQYF TGTGCCAGCAGTACGGGACAGGTGTTAGATACGCAGTATTTT 14 TRBV7-3 NA TRBD1 TRBJ2-3
CASSPPRTEAFF TGTGCCAGCAGCCCCCCGAGGACTGAAGCTTTCTTT 12 TRBV7-8 NA NA TRBJ1-1
CASSTLGQIETQYF TGTGCCAGTAGCACCCTCGGACAGATAGAGACCCAGTACTTC 14 TRBV19 NA NA TRBJ2-5
CASSLPGGPLHF TGTGCCAGCAGCTTACCTGGAGGGCCCCTCCACTTT 12 TRBV7-3 NA NA TRBJ1-6
CASSYRWMSPLHF TGTGCCAGCAGTTACAGGTGGATGTCACCCCTCCACTTT 13 TRBV28 NA NA TRBJ1-6